These 26 T cell receptor beta chains came from one sample sequenced in a study of blood T cell repertoires in COVID-19. This table comes from immunoSEQ multiplex PCR, and its TCRdb copy is limited to in-frame clones, with some not included. The repertoire has about 350,000 clones, about nine tenths of them found once; the top ten carry 0.95% to 1.1%. Sample: PBMCs or T cells enriched from blood (not recorded which). The receptors here all came from a woman aged 30 to 39 who had been exposed to COVID-19.

V and J are TRBV7-9 and TRBJ2-5, with D tentatively TRBD2 (7 bases). Germline values: CDR1 SEHNR, CDR2 FQNEAQ (reference sequence). V dropped 1 base and J dropped 5 bases, with 11 bases sitting between them. This CDR3 comprises 14 residues. This chain's CDR3 is CASSLVGGQETQYF. The CDR3 nucleotides read TGTGCCAGCAGCTTAGTGGGGGGGCAGGAGACCCAGTACTTC.

This chain uses TRBV27 with TRBJ1-5; a possible D gene is TRBD1 (5 bases). Germline CDR1 MNHEY, CDR2 SMNVEV (reference sequence). The V and J ends lost 5 bases and 2 bases respectively, with 13 bases between them. The CDR3 spans 15 residues. The CDR3 region is CASSPGEGGNQPQHF. The CDR3 DNA reads as TGTGCCAGCAGTCCGGGGGAAGGGGGCAATCAGCCCCAGCATTTT.

The V gene is TRBV21-1, the J gene TRBJ2-2; the DNA was not used to check the table's D call, TRBD2. TRBV21-1 is assigned pseudogene status. This CDR3 region has 18 residues. The CDR3 DNA follows: TGTGCCAGCAGCAAAGAGGATGCACTAGCGGGGGACACCGGGGAGCTGTTTTTT. It encodes CASSKEDALAGDTGELFF.

V usage is TRBV28 and J usage is TRBJ2-7, with D perhaps TRBD1 (5 bases). The CDR3 contains 14 residues. Germline V CDR1 and CDR2: MDHEN, SYDVKM. V lost 6 bases, J lost 2 bases, and 14 bases lay in between. The CDR3 coding sequence is TGTGCCAGCAGCACCATTACAGGACCCTACGAGCAGTACTTC. This translates into CASSTITGPYEQYF.

The genes are TRBV11-1 and TRBJ2-3, with TRBD1 matching 8 bases. The V and J ends lost 6 bases and 3 bases, in that order; junction bases with no gene match: 5. The CDR3 extends over 14 amino acids. Germline V lookup: CDR1 SGHAT, CDR2 FQDESV (reference sequence). The CDR3 protein is CASSQTGVTDTQYF. The CDR3 bases are TGTGCCAGCAGTCAGACAGGGGTAACAGATACGCAGTATTTT.

This clone was found a few times. The gene calls are TRBV28 and TRBJ2-7, with TRBD1 identical over 9 bases. In germline, CDR1 is MDHEN, CDR2 SYDVKM. V was pared by 7 bases and J by 6 bases, with 10 bases of the junction left unmatched. The length of the CDR3 is 14 residues. The CDR3 spells CASTTGGQGSEQYF. The CDR3 nucleotides read TGTGCCAGCACGACGGGGGGACAGGGCTCCGAGCAGTACTTC.

The chain links TRBV2 to TRBJ1-3; D remains ambiguous. The CDR3 is 18 amino acids. V was cut by 3 bases and J by 1 base, with 19 bases left in between. Germline V gene lookup returns CDR1 SNHLY and CDR2 FYNNEI. CDR3 in DNA: TGTGCCAGCAGTGAGCGGACCCGAGGAGGTTCATCTGGAAACACCATATATTTT. Its translation: CASSERTRGGSSGNTIYF.

The chain carries TRBV5-8 and TRBJ2-1; 14 bases match TRBD2. The CDR3 has 17 amino acids. Per the germline V gene, CDR1 is SGHTS and CDR2 is YDEGEE. After removal of 4 bases from V and 6 bases from J, the junction contained 9 bases not matched to a gene. The chain's CDR3 is CASSPGLAGVHLNEQFF. As DNA, the CDR3 is TGTGCCAGCAGCCCGGGACTAGCGGGAGTTCACCTCAATGAGCAGTTCTTC.

This clone was observed a handful of times. This chain uses TRBV5-6 with TRBJ1-1; no reliable D call. This CDR3 contains 13 residues. V was trimmed by 3 bases and J by 5 bases, leaving 11 bases between them. Per germline, CDR1 SGHDT and CDR2 YYEEEE. The DNA of the CDR3 is TGTGCCAGCAGCTCAGGTGGAAAAACTGAAGCTTTCTTT. It translates to CASSSGGKTEAFF.

The CDR3 nucleotides read TGCAGCGTTGGGGGGGGATACAATGAGCAGTTCTTC. Translating it yields CSVGGGYNEQFF. The V gene is TRBV29-1, the J gene TRBJ2-1; 7 bases are shared with TRBD2. The CDR3 is 12 amino acids. J was trimmed by 4 bases and V by 4 bases; bases with no gene match: 1. Germline CDR1 reads SQVTM; CDR2 reads ANQGSEA.

The rearrangement joins TRBV9 to TRBJ2-1, with D possibly being TRBD1 (5 bases). V was shortened by 6 bases and J by 5 bases, with 12 bases between the two germline ends. Germline assignment: CDR1 SGDLS and CDR2 YYNGEE. The CDR3 is 13 residues long. The CDR3 DNA sequence: TGTGCCAGCAACCCCCCAGGGCACAATGAGCAGTTCTTC. Protein product: CASNPPGHNEQFF.

CDR3 sequence (DNA): TGTGCCAGCAGCCCCCGGGACAGGTCCTACGAGCAGTACTTC. This encodes CASSPRDRSYEQYF. The chain is built from TRBV7-9 and TRBJ2-7; 8 bases agree with TRBD1. Germline CDR1 SEHNR, CDR2 FQNEAQ (reference sequence). V shed 5 bases and J 1 base; nucleotides not matched to a gene: 4. The length of the CDR3 is 14 residues.

The chain is built from TRBV5-4 and TRBJ2-1, with TRBD2 matching 9 bases. This CDR3 has 15 amino acids. V lost 6 bases and J lost 5; bases outside the gene matches: 9. Germline V gives CDR1 SGHNT, CDR2 YYREEE (reference sequence). The CDR3 coding sequence is TGTGCCAGCACCTCTCGAGTAGCGGGGGACAATGAGCAGTTCTTC. This codes for CASTSRVAGDNEQFF.

The chain links TRBV7-3 to TRBJ2-3; possible D gene TRBD2, 5 bases. This CDR3 has 14 amino acids. CDR1 is SGHTA and CDR2 is FQGTGA in the germline V gene. V was pared by 2 bases and J by 3 bases, with 9 bases between. The CDR3 sequence: CASSLGSGTDTQYF. In DNA, the CDR3 is TGTGCCAGCAGCTTAGGTTCGGGGACAGATACGCAGTATTTT.

The J gene is TRBJ2-1, the V gene TRBV27, with TRBD2 matching over 13 bases. Trimming cost V 6 bases and J 9 bases; bases outside gene matches: 8. Germline CDR1 is MNHEY and CDR2 is SMNVEV (reference sequence). The CDR3 extends over 15 amino acids. Here the CDR3 DNA reads TGTGCCAGCAGCCCCGGGACTAGCGGGACCCTTGAGCAGTTCTTC. Its protein product is CASSPGTSGTLEQFF.

To note about this clone: At one boundary the junction diverges from the germline segment, which might be a read error. The chain combines TRBV7-2 with TRBJ1-2; D possibly corresponds to TRBD1 (6 bases). Per the germline V gene, CDR1 is SGHTA and CDR2 is FQGNSA. The CDR3 totals 14 residues. In nucleotides, the CDR3 is TGTGCCAGCAGCTTAGTGGGGGGGGCCAGCCCCGGTGCCTTC. Amino acids: CASSLVGGASPGAF.

The CDR3 reads CASRPGLAGGLPYNEQFF. CDR3 bases: TGTGCCAGCCGGCCGGGACTAGCGGGAGGTCTACCCTACAATGAGCAGTTCTTC. J is TRBJ2-1 and V is TRBV19, with 15 bases aligning to TRBD2. V lost 9 bases, J lost 2 bases, and 11 bases stayed unmatched. In germline, CDR1 is LNHDA, CDR2 SQIVND (reference sequence). This CDR3 comprises 18 residues.

This chain uses TRBV7-2 with TRBJ2-3; D gene unclear. In germline, CDR1 is SGHTA, CDR2 FQGNSA. With 2 bases removed from V and 0 bases from J, the gap between germline ends came to 12 bases. The CDR3 is made up of 16 amino acids. CDR3 sequence reads: CASSLLFAVSTDTQYF. The CDR3 nucleotides read TGTGCCAGCAGCTTACTCTTCGCGGTTAGCACAGATACGCAGTATTTT.

The rearrangement links TRBV9 to TRBJ1-4, with unresolved D. The V end lost 0 bases, the J end lost 8 bases, and 11 bases lay between the germline ends. Germline V gives CDR1 SGDLS, CDR2 YYNGEE. The CDR3 is made up of 14 amino acids. DNA for the CDR3: TGTGCCAGCAGCGTAGGAGGGTTGACGGAAAAACTGTTTTTT. Encoded protein: CASSVGGLTEKLFF. The full variable domain, its missing parts supplied by reference TRBV9 and TRBJ1-4, is DSGVTQTPKHLITATGQRVTLRCSPRSGDLSVYWYQQSLDQGLQFLIQYYNGEERAKGNILERFSAQQFPDLHSELNLSSLELGDSALYFCASSVGGLTEKLFFGSGTQLSVL.

This clone was recorded once. The chain recombines TRBV29-1 with TRBJ2-7; TRBD1 matches at 7 bases. The CDR3 has 16 residues. CDR1 SQVTM and CDR2 ANQGSEA come from the germline V gene. V was clipped by 4 bases and J by 5 bases; unmatched bases: 17. CDR3 DNA sequence: TGCAGCGTTGTCCCAACTACGACAGGGCCCGTGGACGAGCAGTACTTC. Amino acid sequence: CSVVPTTTGPVDEQYF.

This chain joins TRBV3-1 (or the pseudogene TRBV3-2) and TRBJ1-1; D not certain. The germline V gene has CDR1 LGHDT and CDR2 YNNKEL (reference sequence). The V gene lost 1 base and the J gene lost 4 bases, with 10 bases spanning the gap. This CDR3 is built from 14 residues. CDR3 loop: CASSQGPRGTEAFF. As DNA, the CDR3 is TGTGCCAGCAGCCAAGGCCCCCGCGGCACTGAAGCTTTCTTT.

This chain uses TRBV27 with TRBJ1-6; a weak D match, TRBD1 (5 bases). The V gene's germline CDR1 is MNHEY and CDR2 SMNVEV (reference sequence). The V gene lost 6 bases and the J gene lost 3 bases, with 15 bases spanning the gap. The CDR3 is 16 amino acids. The CDR3 here is CASRVTDSLYNSPLHF. The CDR3 nucleotides are TGTGCCAGCAGAGTGACCGACAGTCTCTATAATTCACCCCTCCACTTT.

The chain has TRBV6-5 and TRBJ1-3; unclear D gene. Germline V gene data show CDR1 as MNHEY and CDR2 as SVGAGI. The CDR3 length is 12 residues. V lost 11 bases and J 4 bases, leaving 12 bases between the germline ends. CDR3 nucleotide sequence: TGTGCCCGCAAGGGAGGGGGAAACACCATATATTTT. This gives the protein CARKGGGNTIYF.

The genes are TRBV27 and TRBJ2-3; 11 nucleotides align to TRBD2. With 4 bases clipped from V and 2 bases from J, the junction kept 14 bases outside the gene matches. The CDR3 runs to 19 residues. The germline CDR1 and CDR2 sequences are MNHEY and SMNVEV (reference sequence). The CDR3: CASSSLPGLAGGFTDTQYF. The CDR3 DNA reads TGTGCCAGCAGTTCCCTCCCCGGGTTAGCGGGAGGGTTCACAGATACGCAGTATTTT.

The chain uses TRBV5-1 and TRBJ2-2; D remains unclear. Germline CDR1 reads SGHRS; CDR2 reads YFSETQ. There are 12 residues in the CDR3. V was pared by 4 bases and J by 1 base, with 2 bases between. CDR3 bases: TGCGCCAGCAGCCTGAACACCGGGGAGCTGTTTTTT. Translating it yields CASSLNTGELFF. Complete variable domain (other parts from reference TRBV5-1 and TRBJ2-2): KAGVTQTPRYLIKTRGQQVTLSCSPISGHRSVSWYQQTPGQGLQFLFEYFSETQRNKGNFPGRFSGRQFSNSRSEMNVSTLELGDSALYLCASSLNTGELFFGEGSRLTVL.

The gene calls are TRBV9 and TRBJ2-2; TRBD1 matches at 10 bases. Looked up from germline, CDR1 is SGDLS and CDR2 is YYNGEE. The CDR3 length is 15 residues. Unmatched junction bases numbered 0, after V lost 0 bases and J lost 4 bases. In nucleotides, the CDR3 is TGTGCCAGCAGCGTAGGGACAGGGGGCACCGGGGAGCTGTTTTTT. It encodes CASSVGTGGTGELFF.